The subject of this entry is one T cell receptor beta chain. The data belong to a study of blood T cell repertoires in COVID-19. The wider study: COVID-19 samples from acute and convalescent phases originated in the United States, Italy and Spain. Sample material is recorded as cDNA or gDNA derived from T cells, B-cell-depleted T cells, or PBMCs.

How the authors handled the data: How many nucleated cells were present was estimated from reference gene primer amplification. Profiled with immunoSEQ multiplex PCR; TCRdb holds only in-frame clones, not every one. V, J and clone size derive from that table, while D and trimming were established from the DNA sequence. Among roughly 140,000 clones listed, around four fifths were seen once. The CDR3 is 15 amino acids. The germline gives CDR1 SGHAT, CDR2 FQNNGV. Trimming took 6 bases from V and 1 from J, leaving 14 bases between them. V usage is TRBV11-2 and J usage is TRBJ2-3; tentatively, D is TRBD1 (7 bases). The specimen was peripheral blood. This clonotype was obtained from a woman between 35 and 50 years old with active or convalescent COVID-19. The CDR3 bases are TGTGCCAGCAGGGGGGGACAGTGGCGCACAGATACGCAGTATTTT. Translating gives CASRGGQWRTDTQYF.